Listed below are T cell receptor beta chains from one sample, sequenced in a study of blood T cell repertoires in COVID-19. Sequencing used immunoSEQ multiplex PCR; TCRdb keeps in-frame clones, though not all of them. The sample yields a few hundred thousand clones, about 91% seen once. Source material: PBMCs or T cells enriched from blood (not recorded which). All receptors derive from a human donor in a cohort exposed to, infected with or recovered from COVID-19 (not recorded which). The donor label of this sample is uncertain. Each CDR3 is given with its conserved first and last residue. A D gene is named only where the DNA matches it firmly. The size field is filled for only some rows; it gives once, few, many or a size class.

J gene,D gene,clone size,V gene,CDR3 DNA,CDR3 protein
TRBJ1-5,-,-,TRBV27,TGTGCCAGCAGTTTATGGTCCGGGGGCAATCAGCCCCAGCATTTT,CASSLWSGGNQPQHF
TRBJ2-7,TRBD2,-,TRBV4-2,TGTGCCAGCAGCGAGGGGAGCGGGGGCTACGAGCAGTACTTC,CASSEGSGGYEQYF
TRBJ2-7,-,-,TRBV30,TGTGCCTGGAGTGGAGCGTCCTACGAGCAGTACTTC,CAWSGASYEQYF
TRBJ1-1,TRBD1,-,TRBV2,TGTGCCAGCAGTGAAACAGGGGGCCTGAACACTGAAGCTTTCTTT,CASSETGGLNTEAFF
TRBJ2-5,TRBD2,-,TRBV18,TGTGCCAGCTCAGGGACTAGGCAAGAGACCCAGTACTTC,CASSGTRQETQYF
TRBJ2-7,-,-,TRBV9,TGTGCCAGCAGTCTAAGGGGCGACAGAGATTACGAGCAGTACTTC,CASSLRGDRDYEQYF
TRBJ2-5,-,-,TRBV7-3,TGTGCCAGCAGCTTAACGGCCAGACAAGAGACCCAGTACTTC,CASSLTARQETQYF
TRBJ1-1,TRBD1,once,TRBV19,TGTGCCAGCCGGACAGGGGGCGCGGGCACTGAAGCTTTCTTT,CASRTGGAGTEAFF
TRBJ1-5,-,-,TRBV5-1,TGCGCCAGCAGCTTCAGGGGCGGCAATCAGCCCCAGCATTTT,CASSFRGGNQPQHF
TRBJ1-1,-,-,TRBV5-4,TGTGCCAGCAGCTATGGTATAGGGGTGAACACTGAAGCTTTCTTT,CASSYGIGVNTEAFF